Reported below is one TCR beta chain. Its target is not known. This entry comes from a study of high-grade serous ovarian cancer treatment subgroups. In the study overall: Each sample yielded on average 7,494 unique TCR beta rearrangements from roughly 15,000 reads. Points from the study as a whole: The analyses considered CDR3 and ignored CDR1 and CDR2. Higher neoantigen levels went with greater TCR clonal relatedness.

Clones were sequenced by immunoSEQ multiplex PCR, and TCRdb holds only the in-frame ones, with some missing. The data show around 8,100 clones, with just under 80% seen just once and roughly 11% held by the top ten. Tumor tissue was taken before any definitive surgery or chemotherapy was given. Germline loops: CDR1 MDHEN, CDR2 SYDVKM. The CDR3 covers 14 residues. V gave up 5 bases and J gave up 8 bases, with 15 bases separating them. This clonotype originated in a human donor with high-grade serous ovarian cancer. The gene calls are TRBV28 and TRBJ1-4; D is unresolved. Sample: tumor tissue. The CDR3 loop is CASSLDGVYEKLFF. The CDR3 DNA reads TGTGCCAGCAGTCTGGATGGGGTTTACGAAAAACTGTTTTTT. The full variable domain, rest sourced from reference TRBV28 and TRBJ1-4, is DVKVTQSSRYLVKRTGEKVFLECVQDMDHENMFWYRQDPGLGLRLIYFSYDVKMKEKGDIPEGYSVSREKKERFSLILESASTNQTSMYLCASSLDGVYEKLFFGSGTQLSVL.